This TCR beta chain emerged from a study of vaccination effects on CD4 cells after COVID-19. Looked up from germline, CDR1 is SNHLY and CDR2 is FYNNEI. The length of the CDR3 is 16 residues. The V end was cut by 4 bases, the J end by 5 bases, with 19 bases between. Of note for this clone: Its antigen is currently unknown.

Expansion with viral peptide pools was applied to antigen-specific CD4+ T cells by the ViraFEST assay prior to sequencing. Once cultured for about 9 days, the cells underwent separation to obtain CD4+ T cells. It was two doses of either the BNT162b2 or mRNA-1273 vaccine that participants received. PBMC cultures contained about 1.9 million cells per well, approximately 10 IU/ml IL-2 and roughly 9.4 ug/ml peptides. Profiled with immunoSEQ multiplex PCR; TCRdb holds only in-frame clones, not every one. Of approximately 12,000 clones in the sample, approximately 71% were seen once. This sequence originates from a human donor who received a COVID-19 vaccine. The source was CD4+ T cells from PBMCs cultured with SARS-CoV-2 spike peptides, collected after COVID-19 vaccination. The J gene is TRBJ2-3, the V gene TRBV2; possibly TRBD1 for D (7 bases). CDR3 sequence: CASSGWGRGVLDTQYF. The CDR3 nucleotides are TGTGCCAGCAGTGGTTGGGGCAGGGGGGTTTTAGATACGCAGTATTTT.